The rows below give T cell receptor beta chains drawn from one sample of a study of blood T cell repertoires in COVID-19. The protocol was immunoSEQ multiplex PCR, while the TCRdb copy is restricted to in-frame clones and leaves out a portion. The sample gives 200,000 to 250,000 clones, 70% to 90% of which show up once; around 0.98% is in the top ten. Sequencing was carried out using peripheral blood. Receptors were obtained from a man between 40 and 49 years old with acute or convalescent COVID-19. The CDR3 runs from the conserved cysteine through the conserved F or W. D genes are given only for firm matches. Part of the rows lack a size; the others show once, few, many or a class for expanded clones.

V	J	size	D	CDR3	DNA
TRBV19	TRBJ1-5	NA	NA	CASSIINRDQPQHF	TGTGCCAGTAGTATTATCAACAGGGACCAGCCCCAGCATTTT
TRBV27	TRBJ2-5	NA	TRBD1	CASSFSRRTGGPQETQYF	TGTGCCAGCAGTTTCAGCCGGCGGACAGGGGGCCCTCAAGAGACCCAGTACTTC
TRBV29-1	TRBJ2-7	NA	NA	CSALPEQENPYEQYF	TGCAGCGCGCTCCCAGAACAGGAAAACCCCTACGAGCAGTACTTC
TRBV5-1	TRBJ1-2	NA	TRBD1	CASSHGQGANYGYTF	TGCGCCAGCAGCCATGGACAGGGGGCAAACTATGGCTACACCTTC
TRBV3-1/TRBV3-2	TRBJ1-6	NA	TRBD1	CASSATGFGSPLHF	TGTGCCAGCAGCGCGACAGGGTTCGGTTCACCCCTCCACTTT
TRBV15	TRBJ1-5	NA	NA	CATSRGGSNQPQHF	TGTGCCACCAGCAGGGGAGGGAGCAATCAGCCCCAGCATTTT
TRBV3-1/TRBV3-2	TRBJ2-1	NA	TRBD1	CASSTRQGEQFF	TGTGCCAGCAGCACCCGACAGGGTGAGCAGTTCTTC
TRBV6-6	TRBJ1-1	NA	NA	CASSPGSLGDTEAFF	TGTGCCAGCAGTCCTGGGTCACTAGGAGACACTGAAGCTTTCTTT
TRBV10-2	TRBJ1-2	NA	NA	CASSDRGYGYTF	TGCGCCAGCAGTGATAGGGGCTATGGCTACACCTTC
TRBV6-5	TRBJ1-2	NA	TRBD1	CASALGLGTGYGYTF	TGTGCCAGCGCCTTGGGCCTAGGGACAGGGTATGGCTACACCTTC
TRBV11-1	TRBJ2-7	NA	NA	CASSLVSSNEQYF	TGTGCCAGCAGCTTAGTGTCTTCTAACGAGCAGTACTTC
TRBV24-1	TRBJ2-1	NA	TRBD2	CATRSSGGDNEQFF	TGTGCCACCAGATCTAGCGGGGGGGATAATGAGCAGTTCTTC
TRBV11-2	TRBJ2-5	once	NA	CASSLGGRETQYF	TGTGCCAGCAGCTTAGGAGGGAGGGAGACCCAGTACTTC
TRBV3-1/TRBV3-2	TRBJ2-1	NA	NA	CASSADSTMKQFF	TGTGCCAGCAGTGCGGACAGTACAATGAAGCAGTTCTTC
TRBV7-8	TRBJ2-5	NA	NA	CASSLLSSQETQYF	TGTGCCAGCAGCTTACTTTCCAGCCAAGAGACCCAGTACTTC
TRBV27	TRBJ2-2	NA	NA	CASSPLSGQNTGELFF	TGTGCCAGCAGCCCACTCTCGGGACAAAACACCGGGGAGCTGTTTTTT
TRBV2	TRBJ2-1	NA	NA	CASSPRPYLHEQFF	TGTGCCAGCAGTCCACGTCCCTACTTACATGAGCAGTTCTTC
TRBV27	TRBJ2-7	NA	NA	CASSTGDPRSYEQYF	TGTGCCAGCAGTACGGGGGACCCCCGCTCCTACGAGCAGTACTTC
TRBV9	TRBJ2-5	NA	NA	CASSPGLNTETQYF	TGTGCCAGCAGCCCAGGACTGAATACAGAGACCCAGTACTTC
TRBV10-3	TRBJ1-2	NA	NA	CAISERGFMNYTF	TGTGCCATCAGTGAAAGAGGGTTTATGAACTACACCTTC
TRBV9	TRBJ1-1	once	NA	CASSVNSLNTEAFF	TGTGCCAGCAGCGTAAACAGCCTGAACACTGAAGCTTTCTTT
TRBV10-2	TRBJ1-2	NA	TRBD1	CASSEAGQASNYGYTF	TGCGCCAGCAGTGAGGCGGGACAGGCCTCAAACTATGGCTACACCTTC
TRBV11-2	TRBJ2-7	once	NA	CASSPYLSEQYF	TGTGCCAGCAGCCCGTACTTATCCGAGCAGTACTTC
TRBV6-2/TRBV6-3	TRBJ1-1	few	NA	CASSFPLQVNTEAFF	TGTGCCAGCAGTTTCCCATTACAGGTGAACACTGAAGCTTTCTTT
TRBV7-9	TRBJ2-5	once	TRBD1	CASSFGQGRGFRDQETQYF	TGTGCCAGCAGCTTTGGACAGGGTCGAGGTTTTAGAGACCAAGAGACCCAGTACTTC
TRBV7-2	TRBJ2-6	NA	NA	CASSAVAGYGANVLTF	TGTGCCAGCAGCGCAGTCGCAGGGTACGGGGCCAACGTCCTGACTTTC
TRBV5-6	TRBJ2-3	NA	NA	CASSLDQQDTQYF	TGTGCCAGCAGCTTGGACCAACAAGATACGCAGTATTTT
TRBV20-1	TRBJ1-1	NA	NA	CSATVNTEAFF	TGCAGTGCGACAGTGAACACTGAAGCTTTCTTT
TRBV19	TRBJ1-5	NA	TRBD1	CASSIGQGPWQPQHF	TGTGCCAGTAGTATCGGACAGGGCCCCTGGCAGCCCCAGCATTTT
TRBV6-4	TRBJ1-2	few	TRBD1	CASSVTGTGEKGYTF	TGTGCCAGCAGTGTTACCGGGACAGGGGAGAAGGGCTACACCTTC
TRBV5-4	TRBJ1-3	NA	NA	CASSLAGETIYF	TGTGCCAGCAGCTTGGCCGGGGAAACCATATATTTT
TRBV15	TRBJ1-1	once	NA	CATSRDYSYTEAFF	TGTGCCACCAGCAGAGATTACAGCTACACTGAAGCTTTCTTT
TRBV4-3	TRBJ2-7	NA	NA	CASSQESGSWYEQYF	TGCGCCAGCAGCCAAGAGTCCGGGAGTTGGTACGAGCAGTACTTC
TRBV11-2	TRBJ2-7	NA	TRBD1	CASYGWTGSSYEQYF	TGTGCCAGCTACGGCTGGACAGGGAGCTCCTACGAGCAGTACTTC
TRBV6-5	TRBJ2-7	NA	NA	CASSWGPTYEQYF	TGTGCCAGCAGTTGGGGCCCTACCTACGAGCAGTACTTC
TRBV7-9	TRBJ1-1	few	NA	CASSLTVVNTEAFF	TGTGCCAGCAGCTTGACAGTCGTCAACACTGAAGCTTTCTTT
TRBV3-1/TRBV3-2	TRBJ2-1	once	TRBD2	CASSQGAGGLNNEQFF	TGTGCCAGCAGCCAAGGGGCGGGGGGGCTGAACAATGAGCAGTTCTTC
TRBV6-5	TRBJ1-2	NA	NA	CASRETGYYGYTF	TGTGCCAGCAGAGAGACGGGATACTATGGCTACACCTTC
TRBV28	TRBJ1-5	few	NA	CASSPVQGLSNQPQHF	TGTGCCAGCAGTCCAGTACAGGGTTTAAGCAATCAGCCCCAGCATTTT
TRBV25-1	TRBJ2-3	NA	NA	CASHPTSGSSTDTQYF	TGTGCCAGCCATCCTACCAGCGGGTCTAGCACAGATACGCAGTATTTT
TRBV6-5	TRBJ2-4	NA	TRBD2	CASSWGGAKNIQYF	TGTGCCAGCAGTTGGGGGGGAGCCAAAAACATTCAGTACTTC
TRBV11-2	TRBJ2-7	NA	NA	CASSPRDKSAYEQYF	TGTGCCAGCAGCCCCAGGGACAAATCCGCCTACGAGCAGTACTTC
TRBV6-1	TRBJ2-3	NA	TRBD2	CASSGRAGGQVDTQYF	TGTGCCAGCAGTGGTAGGGCGGGGGGGCAGGTAGATACGCAGTATTTT
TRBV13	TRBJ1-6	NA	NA	CASSLGGDPSPLHF	TGTGCCAGCAGCTTGGGCGGGGACCCGTCACCCCTCCACTTT
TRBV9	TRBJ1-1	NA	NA	CASSVGRRPQGKTF	TGTGCCAGCAGCGTTGGGAGGAGACCGCAAGGAAAAACTTTT
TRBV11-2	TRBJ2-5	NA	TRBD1	CASSKDREETQYF	TGTGCCAGCAGCAAGGACAGGGAAGAGACCCAGTACTTC
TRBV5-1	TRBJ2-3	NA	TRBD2	CASRSLAGNTDTQYF	TGCGCCAGCAGGAGTTTAGCGGGGAACACAGATACGCAGTATTTT
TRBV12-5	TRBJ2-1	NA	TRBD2	CASGLGLAGGQEYNEQFF	TGTGCTAGTGGTTTAGGACTAGCGGGGGGGCAAGAATACAATGAGCAGTTCTTC
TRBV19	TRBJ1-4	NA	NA	CASSIGTQGGEKLFF	TGTGCCAGTAGTATAGGAACACAGGGTGGTGAAAAACTGTTTTTT
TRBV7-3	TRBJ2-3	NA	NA	CASSPKGADTQYF	TGTGCCAGCAGCCCAAAGGGGGCAGATACGCAGTATTTT
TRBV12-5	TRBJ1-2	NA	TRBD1	CASGWGTGVSQGYTF	TGTGCTAGTGGTTGGGGGACAGGTGTAAGTCAGGGCTACACCTTC
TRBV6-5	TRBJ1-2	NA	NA	CASSAGWNYGYTF	TGTGCCAGCAGCGCGGGGTGGAACTATGGCTACACCTTC
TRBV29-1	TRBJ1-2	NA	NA	CSVEAFSNYGYTF	TGCAGCGTTGAAGCCTTCTCTAACTATGGCTACACCTTC
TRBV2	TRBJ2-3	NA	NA	CASSEVFITDTQYF	TGTGCCAGCAGTGAAGTCTTTATCACAGATACGCAGTATTTT
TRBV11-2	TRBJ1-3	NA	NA	CASSNKRISGNTIYF	TGTGCCAGCAGCAACAAACGTATCTCTGGAAACACCATATATTTT
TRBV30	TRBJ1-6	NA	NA	CAWIQGGGYNSYNSPLHF	TGTGCCTGGATCCAAGGGGGGGGATACAACTCCTATAATTCACCCCTCCACTTT
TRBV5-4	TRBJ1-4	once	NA	CASSPGGTRGNEKLFF	TGTGCCAGCAGTCCGGGGGGGACACGGGGTAATGAAAAACTGTTTTTT